These 16 T cell receptor beta chains were all obtained from the same sample, sequenced in a study of CD8 T cells in Susac syndrome. After extraction with the RNeasy kit, roughly 0.45 to 1 ug of the RNA was reverse transcribed using random hexamers. TCRdb processed the immunoSEQ multiplex PCR reads anew with MiXCR; each CDR3 protein has one entry. The repertoire holds fewer than 350,000 distinct CDR3 sequences, with around nine tenths as singletons. Sequenced sample: CD8+ T cells from PBMCs. The receptors stem from a human donor with multiple sclerosis.

V is TRBV7-9 and J is TRBJ2-7; the D gene is possibly TRBD1 (5 bases). Germline loops: CDR1 SEHNR, CDR2 FQNEAQ (reference sequence). CDR3 length: 13 amino acids. Trimming took off 5 bases at V and 3 bases at J, with 11 bases between the two ends. DNA of the CDR3: TGTGCCAGCAGCCCCGACAGCCACTACGAGCAGTACTTC. This codes for CASSPDSHYEQYF.

The chain employs TRBV13 and TRBJ2-5; tentative D call: TRBD1 (5 bases). This CDR3 contains 14 residues. Between the trimmed V and J ends, which lost 0 bases and 9 bases, there was a span of 14 bases. Germline assignment: CDR1 PRHDT and CDR2 FYEKMQ (reference sequence). The CDR3 DNA sequence: TGTGCCAGCAGCTTAGGAGTTAACTTGGGGCCCCAGTACTTC. Translated, it gives CASSLGVNLGPQYF. Variable domain in full (rest from reference TRBV13 and TRBJ2-5): AAGVIQSPRHLIKEKRETATLKCYPIPRHDTVYWYQQGPGQDPQFLISFYEKMQSDKGSIPDRFSAQQFSDYHSELNMSSLELGDSALYFCASSLGVNLGPQYFGPGTRLLVL.

The chain is built from TRBV23-1 and TRBJ1-4; 10 bases fit TRBD1. TRBV23-1 has ORF status, its function being uncertain. This CDR3 is built from 20 residues. V lost 4 bases, J lost 0 bases, and 14 bases stayed unmatched. The CDR3 nucleotides read TGCGCCAGCAGTCCCGACTCTCCCGGGACAGGGGAAGCAACTAATGAAAAACTGTTTTTT. It yields the protein CASSPDSPGTGEATNEKLFF.

This chain joins TRBV2 and TRBJ2-5; D gene uncertain. Germline assignment: CDR1 SNHLY and CDR2 FYNNEI. V shed 7 bases and J shed 2 bases, with 17 bases lying between them. This CDR3 has 15 amino acids. Here the CDR3 reads CASKSSVFLQETQYF. The CDR3 nucleotides read TGTGCCAGCAAGTCCAGCGTCTTCCTTCAAGAGACCCAGTACTTC.

This clonotype was recorded only once. The chain carries TRBV4-3 and TRBJ2-7; D unresolved. Trimming removed 2 bases from V and 0 bases from J, with 8 bases in between. The CDR3 is 14 residues long. The V gene's germline CDR1 is LGHNA and CDR2 YSLEER. The CDR3 is CASSQYPGSYEQYF. CDR3 coding DNA: TGCGCCAGCAGCCAATACCCAGGCTCCTACGAGCAGTACTTC.

In regard to this clonotype: Its ends do not fully match the called genes, so a read error is possible. J is TRBJ2-1 and V is TRBV5-6, with TRBD2 matching 7 bases. This CDR3 has 11 residues. The germline gives CDR1 SGHDT, CDR2 YYEEEE. The CDR3 spells CASSLPGGRIF. The CDR3 DNA sequence: TGTGCCAGCAGCTTGCCGGGAGGAAGAATCTTC.

This clonotype was recorded once. The CDR3 nucleotides are TGCAGCGTTGTTCAGGACAGGTATTACAATGAGCAGTTCTTC. Translation gives CSVVQDRYYNEQFF. This chain connects TRBV29-1 to TRBJ2-1; 7 bases map to TRBD1. The trim removed 4 bases at V and 4 bases at J, leaving 7 bases unmatched. Germline CDR1 and CDR2: SQVTM and ANQGSEA. The CDR3 totals 14 residues.

This chain connects TRBV27 to TRBJ2-7; D could derive from TRBD1 or TRBD2 (5 bases each). The CDR3 is 14 amino acids. The V end was cut by 5 bases, the J end by 6 bases, with 17 bases between. Germline-derived CDR1 and CDR2 are MNHEY and SMNVEV (reference sequence). CDR3 nucleotide sequence: TGTGCCAGCAGTCCCAGGGCCGGTGGGGGCGAGCAGTACTTC. Protein: CASSPRAGGGEQYF.

CDR3 in amino acids: CASSLSTAVGTGELFF. The CDR3 nucleotides read TGTGCCAGCAGTTTATCGACCGCGGTGGGCACCGGGGAGCTGTTTTTT. The rearrangement joins TRBV27 to TRBJ2-2; D remains ambiguous. The V gene's germline CDR1 is MNHEY and CDR2 SMNVEV (reference sequence). The length of the CDR3 is 16 residues. V lost 0 bases to trimming and J lost 4 bases, with 12 bases between them.

The chain combines TRBV7-9 with TRBJ1-1; D is unclear. Germline-derived CDR1 and CDR2 are SEHNR and FQNEAQ (reference sequence). V lost 1 base to trimming and J lost 0 bases, with 9 bases between them. The CDR3 is made up of 15 amino acids. CDR3 nucleotide sequence: TGTGCCAGCAGCTTAGTAGACAACTTGAACACTGAAGCTTTCTTT. It yields the protein CASSLVDNLNTEAFF.

The chain links TRBV27 to TRBJ2-1; the D gene is possibly TRBD1 (6 bases). V lost 6 bases and J lost 9, with 21 bases in between. The CDR3 spans 15 residues. In germline, CDR1 is MNHEY, CDR2 SMNVEV (reference sequence). As DNA, the CDR3 is TGTGCCAGCAGAGAGACAGGTCTTTCGGGCAGTGAGCAGTTCTTC. Encoded protein: CASRETGLSGSEQFF.

The CDR3 spells CASSQALEGEQFF. The CDR3, as DNA: TGCGCCAGCAGCCAAGCATTGGAGGGTGAGCAGTTCTTC. The genes are TRBV4-1 and TRBJ2-1; TRBD2 is a possible D gene (6 bases). The CDR3 is 13 amino acids. Germline CDR1 reads MGHRA; CDR2 reads YSYEKL. The ends were cut back, 1 base at V and 9 bases at J, with 10 bases in the middle.

The chain recombines TRBV6-2 or TRBV6-3 with TRBJ2-5; no definite D call. This CDR3 spans 15 amino acids. Germline CDR1 MNHEY, CDR2 SVGEGT. Trimming took 5 bases from V and 1 from J, leaving 14 bases between them. The DNA of the CDR3 is TGTGCCAGCAGTCTTCCCCAGTACCCCCAAGAGACCCAGTACTTC. It specifies CASSLPQYPQETQYF.

The chain is built from TRBV28 and TRBJ2-1; D unclear. Germline loops: CDR1 MDHEN, CDR2 SYDVKM. V was shortened by 8 bases and J by 8 bases, with 10 bases between the two germline ends. This CDR3 is built from 11 residues. CDR3 DNA: TGTGCCAGCGATTCGGCCGATGAGCAGTTCTTC. This gives the protein CASDSADEQFF. Combining the CDR3 with reference TRBV28 and TRBJ2-1 gives the whole variable domain DVKVTQSSRYLVKRTGEKVFLECVQDMDHENMFWYRQDPGLGLRLIYFSYDVKMKEKGDIPEGYSVSREKKERFSLILESASTNQTSMYLCASDSADEQFFGPGTRLTVL.

The J gene is TRBJ1-3, the V gene TRBV10-3, with TRBD1 identical over 8 bases. Germline CDR1 is ENHRY and CDR2 is SYGVKD. The CDR3 runs to 16 residues. Trimming removed 7 bases from V and 0 bases from J; junction bases left unmatched: 8. In nucleotides, the CDR3 is TGTGCCATCACCGATAGACAGGGGATCTCTGGAAACACCATATATTTT. This encodes CAITDRQGISGNTIYF.

This chain links TRBV6-1 with TRBJ2-2; weak D call: TRBD1 (5 bases). The ends were cut back, 11 bases at V and 7 bases at J, with 20 bases in the middle. This CDR3 is built from 14 residues. Germline V gene sequence: CDR1 MNHNS, CDR2 SASEGT. CDR3 nucleotide sequence: TGTGCCTTAAGCCCCCTAGGGGCGGTCGGGGAGCTGTTTTTT. Its translation: CALSPLGAVGELFF.